These 4 T cell receptor beta chains share one sample of origin, sequenced in a study of blood T cell repertoires in COVID-19. Clones were read by immunoSEQ multiplex PCR, and TCRdb kept only the in-frame ones, dropping some. The sample consists of some 400,000 clones, 75% to 90% of them appearing once. Sequencing was done on a sample of PBMCs or T cells enriched from blood (not recorded which). These receptors were collected from a man aged 30-40 years who had recovered from COVID-19.

The chain employs TRBV19 and TRBJ2-1, with a weak D call TRBD2 (5 bases). The CDR3 length is 16 residues. CDR1 and CDR2 (germline): LNHDA, SQIVND (reference sequence). Trimming took 1 base from V and 1 from J, leaving 11 bases between them. The CDR3 reads CASSIGRTLSYNEQFF. CDR3 coding DNA: TGTGCCAGTAGTATAGGACGGACTTTATCCTACAATGAGCAGTTCTTC.

This chain links TRBV2 with TRBJ1-6; the D is unclear. The germline CDR1 and CDR2 sequences are SNHLY and FYNNEI. CDR3 length: 13 amino acids. V was trimmed by 7 bases and J by 7 bases, leaving 11 bases between them. In DNA form, the CDR3 reads TGTGCCAGCAACCTAGACGGGAATTCACCCCTCCACTTT. Amino acids: CASNLDGNSPLHF. Full variable domain (outside the CDR3, taken from reference TRBV2 and TRBJ1-6): EPEVTQTPSHQVTQMGQEVILRCVPISNHLYFYWYRQILGQKVEFLVSFYNNEISEKSEIFDDQFSVERPDGSNFTLKIRSTKLEDSAMYFCASNLDGNSPLHFGNGTRLTVT.

V gene TRBV28 combines with J gene TRBJ2-7; TRBD2 matches at 10 bases. V trimming: 2 bases; J trimming: 3 bases; junction bases outside the gene matches: 10. Germline assignment: CDR1 MDHEN and CDR2 SYDVKM. This CDR3 has 17 residues. For the CDR3, the DNA is TGTGCCAGCAGTTTAGGCCTAGCGGGAGCAATTTACTACGAGCAGTACTTC. This codes for CASSLGLAGAIYYEQYF.

Points on this clone: The same CDR3 is also encoded by other DNA sequences in this sample. This chain joins TRBV6-5 and TRBJ2-2, with TRBD2 identical over 13 bases. The CDR3 runs 15 residues. Germline V gene data show CDR1 as MNHEY and CDR2 as SVGAGI. Trimming cost V 5 bases and J 5 bases; bases outside gene matches: 2. Here the CDR3 DNA reads TGTGCCAGCAGTCGACTAGCGGGAGGTACCGGGGAGCTGTTTTTT. As protein: CASSRLAGGTGELFF.